This T cell receptor (beta chain) was observed in a study of shared clonotypes between healthy human individuals (TCRdb year 2020). In the study overall: Three men and two women, aged 18 to 49 years, made up the cohort. To increase sequencing depth and limit assay-specific biases, different laboratories used diverse techniques to prepare libraries and sequence TCR repertoires. Per donor, leukapheresis produced somewhere between about 0.9 and 9.5 billion PBMCs. Blood TCR repertoires of five healthy adults were deeply sequenced to estimate repertoire size and the extent of clonotype sharing between individuals. For each donor, CD4 naive and CD4 memory were each given three plates, CD8 naive was given two plates, and CD8 memory was given one plate.

Beyond this particular receptor, the publication reports: Because the study included only a small number of donors, the genetic and exposure-history diversity represented was limited. Sampling was restricted to blood, and TCR repertoires in tissues likely differ from the TCR repertoires found in blood. Sharing across several donors was observed for 5% to 6.5% of naive CD4, less than 4% of naive CD8, 2% to 2.5% of memory CD4, and around 0.42% of memory CD8 clonotypes. Compared with non-shared clonotypes, clonotypes shared by all four sorted-subset donors had higher generation probabilities. Pairwise subsampling led to the expectation that sequencing depth would affect the degree of clonotype sharing among donors. Larger estimated clonotype richness was generally found for naive subsets than for memory subsets. Even with the large sequencing depth, rarefaction of the sorted-subset datasets indicated that sequencing was incomplete.

Of note for this clone: Its binding antigen is unknown. Base qualities are not recorded, but no much larger clone differs from it by a single base.

TCR CDR3 regions were amplified from genomic DNA by multiplex PCR using the deep immunoSEQ assay. Extracted genomic DNA from each cell subset was spread evenly across all wells of several immunoSEQ 96-well plates, with each plate serving as a replicate. For sorted subsets, each replicate PCR was loaded with 200 ng genomic DNA, equivalent to some 27,000 T cell genomes. Purified libraries were quantified with a Qubit 3.0 fluorometer, sized on a Bioanalyzer 2100, and re-quantified with the KAPA Library Quantification kit. Each immunoSEQ 96-well plate was sequenced on its own single-read 150-cycle Illumina NextSeq 550 flow cell. As for the authors' bioinformatics: The immunoSEQ output contained only junctional sequences without quality scores, so filtering could not match that applied to full-length reads. Sequences were annotated with PyIR, a Python wrapper for IgBLAST v1.9, using IMGT germline references to assign V/J genes and CDR3. Reads with weak V/J assignments (E-value above 1e-6), missing CDR3, stop codons, out-of-frame junctions, or ambiguous translated residues were removed. V3J clonotypes were defined by identical inferred V gene, J gene, and CDR3 amino acid sequence. The percentage overlap between two repertoires was calculated by dividing the number of shared unique clonotypes by the size of the smaller repertoire. RTK rarefaction, the Chao1 estimator, and Recon v2.1 estimates of unobserved clonotypes were used to assess repertoire richness. Generation probabilities for all TCRbeta clonotypes obtained by the gDNA method from a handful of donors were computed using OLGA. In TCRdb, the immuneACCESS table is reduced to in-frame sequences with V and J assigned. These tables do not hold every clone; where another copy was compared, an unresolved V gene accounts for under half, and the others remain unexplained. The V and J calls and clone size are taken from that table; D and trimming were inferred from the DNA. The sample data list around 2.1 million clones, and around 95% of these were observed just once. Jointly, the top ten make up more than 0.1% of the sample.

The donors were healthy, HIV-negative adults who had no recently reported acute infections or vaccinations. Every donor was a Caucasian adult living in Nashville, Tennessee, USA. Magnetic negative selection was used to enrich CD4+ T cells, after which naive cells were positively selected on CD45RA and the negative fraction became the memory subset. After blood collection by leukapheresis, PBMCs were isolated using Ficoll-Histopaque density gradient centrifugation and then cryopreserved in the vapor phase of liquid nitrogen. Analytical flow cytometry was used to check the purity and quantity of every magnetically sorted T cell population. From each sorted fraction, genomic DNA was isolated and quantified by UV absorbance on a Nanodrop 2000c. At the junction V is shortened by 5 bases and J by 4 bases; bases outside the gene matches: 7. Reading the germline V gene (reference sequence) gives CDR1 SEHNR and CDR2 FQNEAQ. The CDR3 runs 14 residues from the cysteine to the phenylalanine. The entry retains the CDR3 DNA only, 42 bases that are in frame from base 1.

Source material: naive CD4+ T cells sorted from blood. The sample's cell subset or site, from its label and the paper: CD45RA+ positively selected. The V and J segments used are TRBV7-9 and TRBJ1-2; 7 central nucleotides agree with TRBD1. This receptor was identified in a man aged 18 to 35 in good health. The DNA sequence is TGTGCCAGCAGCCAGACAGGGACACCCTATGGCTACACCTTC. This sequence encodes CASSQTGTPYGYTF.